This T cell receptor (beta chain) was sequenced during a study of T-cell reconstitution after alpha-beta-depleted transplantation in children. The CDR3 covers 16 residues. Germline V gives CDR1 SGHDN, CDR2 FVKESK. V dropped 3 bases and J dropped 1; count of bases not matched to a gene: 7. The library targeted TCRbeta and was prepared with unique molecular identifiers. TCRdb reanalysed the PCR reads using MiXCR and keeps one entry per CDR3 protein. The sample has hundreds of thousands of distinct CDR3 sequences, 16% seen once. V is TRBV14 and J is TRBJ2-3; 7 bases match TRBD1. The material was PBMCs from the stem cell graft donor, obtained from the stem cell graft. The receptor was derived from a human donor who donated a stem cell graft to a child with acute myeloid leukemia. The CDR3 sequence: CASSHSTGLGTDTQYF. DNA of the CDR3: TGTGCCAGCAGCCATTCGACAGGGCTCGGCACAGATACGCAGTATTTT. Looking up the rest from reference TRBV14 and TRBJ2-3 gives the full variable domain: EAGVTQFPSHSVIEKGQTVTLRCDPISGHDNLYWYRRVMGKEIKFLLHFVKESKQDESGMPNNRFLAERTGGTYSTLKVQPAELEDSGVYFCASSHSTGLGTDTQYFGPGTRLTVL.